This T cell receptor (beta chain) emerged from a study of control samples from healthy donors and cancer patients. Unmatched junction bases numbered 15, after V lost 11 bases and J lost 5 bases. Germline-derived CDR1 and CDR2 are SNHLY and FYNNEI. The length of the CDR3 is 17 residues. The data were produced by immunoSEQ multiplex PCR, yet TCRdb's version contains in-frame clones alone and is incomplete. The sample has about 130,000 clones, 75% to 95% seen once. The rearrangement uses TRBV2 and TRBJ2-2, with 12 positions matching TRBD1. What was sequenced was blood. The source is a man aged 18 to 29 in good health. CDR3 coding DNA: TGTGCCGCCAGTGATGGGACAGGGGGCCGATCGACCGGGGAGCTGTTTTTT. Translated, it gives CAASDGTGGRSTGELFF.